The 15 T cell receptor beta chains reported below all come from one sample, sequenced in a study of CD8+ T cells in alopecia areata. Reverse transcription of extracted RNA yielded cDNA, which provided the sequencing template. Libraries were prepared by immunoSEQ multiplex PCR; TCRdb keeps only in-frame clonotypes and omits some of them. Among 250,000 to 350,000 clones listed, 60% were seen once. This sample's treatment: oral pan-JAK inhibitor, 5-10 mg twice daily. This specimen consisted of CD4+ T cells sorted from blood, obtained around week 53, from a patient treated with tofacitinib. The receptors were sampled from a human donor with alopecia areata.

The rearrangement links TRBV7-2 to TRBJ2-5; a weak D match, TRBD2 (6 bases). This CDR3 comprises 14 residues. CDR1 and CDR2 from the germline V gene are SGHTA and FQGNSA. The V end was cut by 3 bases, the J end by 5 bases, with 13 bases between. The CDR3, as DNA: TGTGCCAGCAGCTTCGGAGGGTTCGGGGAGACCCAGTACTTC. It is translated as CASSFGGFGETQYF. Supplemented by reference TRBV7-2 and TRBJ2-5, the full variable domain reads GAGVSQSPSNKVTEKGKDVELRCDPISGHTALYWYRQSLGQGLEFLIYFQGNSAPDKSGLPSDRFSAERTGGSVSTLTIQRTQQEDSAVYLCASSFGGFGETQYFGPGTRLLVL.

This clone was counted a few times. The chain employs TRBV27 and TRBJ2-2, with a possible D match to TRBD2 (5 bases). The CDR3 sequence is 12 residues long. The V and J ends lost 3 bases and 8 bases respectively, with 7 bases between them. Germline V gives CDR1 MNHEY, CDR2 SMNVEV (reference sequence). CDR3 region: CASSFPGGELFF. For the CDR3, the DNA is TGTGCCAGCAGTTTTCCGGGAGGGGAGCTGTTTTTT.

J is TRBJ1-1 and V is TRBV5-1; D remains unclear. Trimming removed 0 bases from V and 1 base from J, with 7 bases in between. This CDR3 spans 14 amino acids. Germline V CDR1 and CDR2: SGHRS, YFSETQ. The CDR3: CASSLDPPNTEAFF. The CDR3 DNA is TGCGCCAGCAGCTTGGACCCACCGAACACTGAAGCTTTCTTT. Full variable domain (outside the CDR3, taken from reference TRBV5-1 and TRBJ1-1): KAGVTQTPRYLIKTRGQQVTLSCSPISGHRSVSWYQQTPGQGLQFLFEYFSETQRNKGNFPGRFSGRQFSNSRSEMNVSTLELGDSALYLCASSLDPPNTEAFFGQGTRLTVV.

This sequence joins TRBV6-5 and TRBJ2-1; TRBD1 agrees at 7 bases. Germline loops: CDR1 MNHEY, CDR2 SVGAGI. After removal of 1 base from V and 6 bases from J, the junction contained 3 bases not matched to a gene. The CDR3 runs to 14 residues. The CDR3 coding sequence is TGTGCCAGCAGTTACTTGACAGGGCCCAATGAGCAGTTCTTC. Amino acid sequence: CASSYLTGPNEQFF.

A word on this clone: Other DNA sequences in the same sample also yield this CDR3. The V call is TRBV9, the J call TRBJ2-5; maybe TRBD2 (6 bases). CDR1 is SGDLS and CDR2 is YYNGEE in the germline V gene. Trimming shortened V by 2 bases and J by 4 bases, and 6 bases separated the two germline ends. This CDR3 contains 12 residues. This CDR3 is CASSVGGETQYF. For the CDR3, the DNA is TGTGCCAGCAGCGTGGGGGGAGAGACCCAGTACTTC.

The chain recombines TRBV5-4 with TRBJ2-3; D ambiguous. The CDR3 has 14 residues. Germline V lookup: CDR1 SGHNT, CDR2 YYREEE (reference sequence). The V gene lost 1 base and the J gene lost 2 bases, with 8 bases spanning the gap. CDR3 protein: CASSLFSYTDTQYF. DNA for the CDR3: TGTGCCAGCAGCTTGTTCTCCTACACAGATACGCAGTATTTT. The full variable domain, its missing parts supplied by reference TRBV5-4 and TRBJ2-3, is ETGVTQSPTHLIKTRGQQVTLRCSSQSGHNTVSWYQQALGQGPQFIFQYYREEENGRGNFPPRFSGLQFPNYSSELNVNALELDDSALYLCASSLFSYTDTQYFGPGTRLTVL.

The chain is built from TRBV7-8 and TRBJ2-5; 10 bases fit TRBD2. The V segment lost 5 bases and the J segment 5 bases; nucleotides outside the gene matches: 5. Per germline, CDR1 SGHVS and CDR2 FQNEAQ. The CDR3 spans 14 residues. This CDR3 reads CASSTRTSGETQYF. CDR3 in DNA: TGTGCCAGCAGCACCCGGACTAGCGGCGAGACCCAGTACTTC.

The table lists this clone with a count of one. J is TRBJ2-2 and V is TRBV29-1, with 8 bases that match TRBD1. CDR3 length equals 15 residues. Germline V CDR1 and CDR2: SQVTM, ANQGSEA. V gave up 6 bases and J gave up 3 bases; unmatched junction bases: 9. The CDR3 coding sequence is TGCAGCGTCGGACAGGGTCGAACCGACACCGGGGAGCTGTTTTTT. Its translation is CSVGQGRTDTGELFF.

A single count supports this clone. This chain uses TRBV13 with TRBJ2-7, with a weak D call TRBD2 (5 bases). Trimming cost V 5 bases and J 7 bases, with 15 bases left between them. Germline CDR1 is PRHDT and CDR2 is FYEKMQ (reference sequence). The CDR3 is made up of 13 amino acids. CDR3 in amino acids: CASSLMDGGEQYF. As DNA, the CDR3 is TGTGCCAGCAGCCTAATGGACGGCGGGGAGCAGTACTTC.

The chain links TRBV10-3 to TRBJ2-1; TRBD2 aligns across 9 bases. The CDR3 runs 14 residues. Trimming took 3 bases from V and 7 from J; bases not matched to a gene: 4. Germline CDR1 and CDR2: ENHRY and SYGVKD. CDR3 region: CAISDYSGRNEQFF. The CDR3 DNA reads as TGTGCCATCAGTGATTATAGCGGGAGAAATGAGCAGTTCTTC.

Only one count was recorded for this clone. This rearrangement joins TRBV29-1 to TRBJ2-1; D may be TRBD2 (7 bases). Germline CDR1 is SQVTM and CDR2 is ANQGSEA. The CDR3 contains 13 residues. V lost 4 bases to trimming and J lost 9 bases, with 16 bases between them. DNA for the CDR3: TGCAGCGTTGCGGGGGGCGGAGGGGGTGAGCAGTTCTTC. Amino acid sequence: CSVAGGGGGEQFF.

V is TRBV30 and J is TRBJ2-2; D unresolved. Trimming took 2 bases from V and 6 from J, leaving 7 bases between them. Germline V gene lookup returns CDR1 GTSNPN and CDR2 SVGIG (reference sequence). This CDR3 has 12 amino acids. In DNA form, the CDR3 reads TGTGCCTGGAGTTCGCGATCCGGGGAGCTGTTTTTT. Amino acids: CAWSSRSGELFF. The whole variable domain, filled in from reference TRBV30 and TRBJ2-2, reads SQTIHQWPATLVQPVGSPLSLECTVEGTSNPNLYWYRQAAGRGLQLLFYSVGIGQISSEVPQNLSASRPQDRQFILSSKKLLLSDSGFYLCAWSSRSGELFFGEGSRLTVL.

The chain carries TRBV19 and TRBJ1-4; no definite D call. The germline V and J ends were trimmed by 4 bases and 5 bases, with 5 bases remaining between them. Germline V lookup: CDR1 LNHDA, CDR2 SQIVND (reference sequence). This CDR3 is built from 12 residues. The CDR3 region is CASSRLNEKLFF. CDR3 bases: TGTGCCAGTAGTAGGCTGAATGAAAAACTGTTTTTT.

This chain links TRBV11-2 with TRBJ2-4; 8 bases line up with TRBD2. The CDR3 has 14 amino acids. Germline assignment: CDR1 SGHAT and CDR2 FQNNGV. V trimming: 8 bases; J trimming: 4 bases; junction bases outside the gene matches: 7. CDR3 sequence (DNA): TGTGCCAGCGCCCGGGGGGGCTCTAAAAACATTCAGTACTTC. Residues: CASARGGSKNIQYF. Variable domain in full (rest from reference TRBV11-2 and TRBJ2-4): EAGVAQSPRYKIIEKRQSVAFWCNPISGHATLYWYQQILGQGPKLLIQFQNNGVVDDSQLPKDRFSAERLKGVDSTLKIQPAKLEDSAVYLCASARGGSKNIQYFGAGTRLSVL.

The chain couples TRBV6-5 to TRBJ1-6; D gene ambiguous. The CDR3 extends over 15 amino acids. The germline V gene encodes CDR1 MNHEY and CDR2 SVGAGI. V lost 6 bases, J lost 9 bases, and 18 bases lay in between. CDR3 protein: CASRLAGGEGSPLHF. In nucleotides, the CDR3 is TGTGCCAGCAGGCTAGCGGGTGGGGAGGGTTCACCCCTCCACTTT.